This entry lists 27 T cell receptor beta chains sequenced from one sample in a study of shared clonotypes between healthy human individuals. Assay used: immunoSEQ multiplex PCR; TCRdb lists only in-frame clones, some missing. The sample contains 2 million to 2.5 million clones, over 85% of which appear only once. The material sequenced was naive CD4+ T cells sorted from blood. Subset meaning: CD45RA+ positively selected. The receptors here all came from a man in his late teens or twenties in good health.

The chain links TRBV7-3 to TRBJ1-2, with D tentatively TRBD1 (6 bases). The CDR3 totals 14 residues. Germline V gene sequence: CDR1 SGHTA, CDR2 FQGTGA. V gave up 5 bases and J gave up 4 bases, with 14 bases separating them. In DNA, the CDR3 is TGTGCCAGCAGCCCCCAAGGGGGGGCCTATGGCTACACCTTC. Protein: CASSPQGGAYGYTF.

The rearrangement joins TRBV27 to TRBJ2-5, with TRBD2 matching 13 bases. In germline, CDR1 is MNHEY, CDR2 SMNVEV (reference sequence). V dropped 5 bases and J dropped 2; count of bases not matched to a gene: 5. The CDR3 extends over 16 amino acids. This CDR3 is CASSIRLAGGQETQYF. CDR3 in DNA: TGTGCCAGCAGTATCAGACTAGCGGGGGGACAAGAGACCCAGTACTTC.

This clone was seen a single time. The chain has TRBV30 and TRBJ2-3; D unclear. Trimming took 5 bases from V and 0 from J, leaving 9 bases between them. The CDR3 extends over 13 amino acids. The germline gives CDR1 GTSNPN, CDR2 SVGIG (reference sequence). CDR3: CAWLLPSTDTQYF. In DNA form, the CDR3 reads TGTGCCTGGCTACTTCCTAGCACAGATACGCAGTATTTT.

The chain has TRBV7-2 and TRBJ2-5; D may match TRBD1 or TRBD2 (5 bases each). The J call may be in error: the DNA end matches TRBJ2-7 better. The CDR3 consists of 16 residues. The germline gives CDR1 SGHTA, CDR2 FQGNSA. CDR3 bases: TGTGCCAGCAGCACCTACCCCCGGGACGGATCCTACGAGCAGTACTTC. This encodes CASSTYPRDGSYEQYF.

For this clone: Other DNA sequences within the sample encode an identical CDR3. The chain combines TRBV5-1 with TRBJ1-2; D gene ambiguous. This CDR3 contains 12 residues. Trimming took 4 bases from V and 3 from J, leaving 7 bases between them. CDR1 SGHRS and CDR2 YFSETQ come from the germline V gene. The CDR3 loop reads CASSLGDYGYTF. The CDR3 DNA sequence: TGCGCCAGCAGCCTCGGGGACTATGGCTACACCTTC. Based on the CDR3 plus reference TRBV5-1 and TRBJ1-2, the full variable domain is KAGVTQTPRYLIKTRGQQVTLSCSPISGHRSVSWYQQTPGQGLQFLFEYFSETQRNKGNFPGRFSGRQFSNSRSEMNVSTLELGDSALYLCASSLGDYGYTFGSGTRLTVV.

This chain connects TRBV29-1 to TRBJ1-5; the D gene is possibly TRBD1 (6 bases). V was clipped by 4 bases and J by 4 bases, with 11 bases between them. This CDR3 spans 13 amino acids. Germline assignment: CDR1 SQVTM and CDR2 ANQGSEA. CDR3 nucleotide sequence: TGCAGCGTTGGTGTAGGGGGAAATCAGCCCCAGCATTTT. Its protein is CSVGVGGNQPQHF.

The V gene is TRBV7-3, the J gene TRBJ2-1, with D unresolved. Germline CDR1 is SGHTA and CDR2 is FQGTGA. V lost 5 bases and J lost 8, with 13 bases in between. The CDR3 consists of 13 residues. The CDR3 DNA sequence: TGTGCCAGCAGCCCGGACCGGGCCTATGAGCAGTTCTTC. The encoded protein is CASSPDRAYEQFF.

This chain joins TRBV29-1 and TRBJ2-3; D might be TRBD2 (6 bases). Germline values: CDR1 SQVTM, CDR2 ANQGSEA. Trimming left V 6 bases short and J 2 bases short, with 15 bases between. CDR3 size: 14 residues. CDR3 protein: CSVGGGSHTDTQYF. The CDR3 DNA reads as TGCAGCGTGGGGGGTGGGTCTCACACAGATACGCAGTATTTT.

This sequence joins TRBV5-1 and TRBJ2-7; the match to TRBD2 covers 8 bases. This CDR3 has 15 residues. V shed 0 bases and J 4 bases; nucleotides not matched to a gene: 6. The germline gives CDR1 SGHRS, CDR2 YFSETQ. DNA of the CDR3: TGCGCCAGCAGCTTGGGGGGACTAGGGGTGTACGAGCAGTACTTC. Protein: CASSLGGLGVYEQYF.

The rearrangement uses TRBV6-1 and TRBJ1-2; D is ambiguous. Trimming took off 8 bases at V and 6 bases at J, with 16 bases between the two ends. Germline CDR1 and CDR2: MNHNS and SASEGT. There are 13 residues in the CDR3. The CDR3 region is CASCHGWGNGYTF. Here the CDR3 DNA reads TGTGCCAGCTGTCACGGGTGGGGTAATGGCTACACCTTC.

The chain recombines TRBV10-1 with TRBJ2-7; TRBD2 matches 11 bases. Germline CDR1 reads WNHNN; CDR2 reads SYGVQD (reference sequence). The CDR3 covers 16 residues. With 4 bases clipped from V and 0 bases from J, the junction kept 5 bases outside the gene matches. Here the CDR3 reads CASSGGTSGSSYEQYF. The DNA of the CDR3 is TGCGCCAGCAGTGGGGGGACTAGCGGATCCTCCTACGAGCAGTACTTC.

In DNA, the CDR3 is TGTGCCATCGGTCGCGGCACTGAAGCTTTCTTT. As protein: CAIGRGTEAFF. The chain couples TRBV10-3 to TRBJ1-1; D is undetermined. V lost 8 bases to trimming and J lost 4 bases, with 8 bases between them. Looked up from germline, CDR1 is ENHRY and CDR2 is SYGVKD. The CDR3 consists of 11 residues.

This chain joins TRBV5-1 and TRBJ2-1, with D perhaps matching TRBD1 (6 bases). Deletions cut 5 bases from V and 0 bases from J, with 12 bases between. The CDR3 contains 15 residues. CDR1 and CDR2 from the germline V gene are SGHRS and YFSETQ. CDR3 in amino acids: CASRLTGSSYNEQFF. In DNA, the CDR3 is TGCGCCAGCAGGTTAACAGGGAGCTCCTACAATGAGCAGTTCTTC. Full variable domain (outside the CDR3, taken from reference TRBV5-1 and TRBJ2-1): KAGVTQTPRYLIKTRGQQVTLSCSPISGHRSVSWYQQTPGQGLQFLFEYFSETQRNKGNFPGRFSGRQFSNSRSEMNVSTLELGDSALYLCASRLTGSSYNEQFFGPGTRLTVL.

In DNA form, the CDR3 reads TGTGCCAGCCGGGGGGCAGGAAGGAACACTGAAGCTTTCTTT. Translation: CASRGAGRNTEAFF. The chain is built from TRBV2 and TRBJ1-1; D may be TRBD1 (6 bases). The CDR3 is made up of 14 amino acids. Trimming left V 8 bases short and J 1 base short, with 14 bases between. Germline V lookup: CDR1 SNHLY, CDR2 FYNNEI.

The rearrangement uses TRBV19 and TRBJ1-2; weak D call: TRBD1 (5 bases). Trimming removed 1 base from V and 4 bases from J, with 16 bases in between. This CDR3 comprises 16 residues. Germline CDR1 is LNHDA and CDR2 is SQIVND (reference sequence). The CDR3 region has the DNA TGTGCCAGTAGTATAGTAACAGGACCGGGCGGCTATGGCTACACCTTC. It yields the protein CASSIVTGPGGYGYTF.

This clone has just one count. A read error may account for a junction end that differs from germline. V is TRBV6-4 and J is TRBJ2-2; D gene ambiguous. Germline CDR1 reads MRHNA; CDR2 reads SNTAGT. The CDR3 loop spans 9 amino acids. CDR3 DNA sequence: TGCCTTCGAGCCGGGGAGCTGTTTTTT. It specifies CLRAGELFF.

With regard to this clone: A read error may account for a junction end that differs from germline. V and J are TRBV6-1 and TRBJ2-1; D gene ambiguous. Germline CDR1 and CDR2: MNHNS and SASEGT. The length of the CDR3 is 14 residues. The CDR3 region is CASNKLSSYNGQFF. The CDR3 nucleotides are TGTGCCAGCAACAAGCTGAGCTCCTACAATGGGCAGTTCTTC.

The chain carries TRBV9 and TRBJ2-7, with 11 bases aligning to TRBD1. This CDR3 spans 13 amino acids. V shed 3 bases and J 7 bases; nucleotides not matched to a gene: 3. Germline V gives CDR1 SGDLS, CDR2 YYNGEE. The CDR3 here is CASSEDRGREQYF. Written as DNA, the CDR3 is TGTGCCAGCAGCGAGGACAGGGGGCGTGAGCAGTACTTC.

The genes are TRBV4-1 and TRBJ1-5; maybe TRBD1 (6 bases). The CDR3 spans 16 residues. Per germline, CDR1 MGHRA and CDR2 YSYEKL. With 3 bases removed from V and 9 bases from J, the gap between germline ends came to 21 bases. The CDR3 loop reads CASSHTKTGNLRPQHF. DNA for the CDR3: TGCGCCAGCAGCCATACAAAGACAGGCAATTTACGGCCCCAGCATTTT.

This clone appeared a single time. The CDR3 bases are TGTGCCAGCACCCCACAGGGGGAGAGCTCACCCCTCCACTTT. As protein: CASTPQGESSPLHF. The V call is TRBV9, the J call TRBJ1-6, with 8 nucleotides matching TRBD1. CDR1 is SGDLS, CDR2 YYNGEE, per germline. This CDR3 has 14 amino acids. The J segment lost 10 bases and the V segment lost 6 bases, leaving 9 bases of the junction unmatched. Supplemented by reference TRBV9 and TRBJ1-6, the full variable domain reads DSGVTQTPKHLITATGQRVTLRCSPRSGDLSVYWYQQSLDQGLQFLIQYYNGEERAKGNILERFSAQQFPDLHSELNLSSLELGDSALYFCASTPQGESSPLHFGNGTRLTVT.

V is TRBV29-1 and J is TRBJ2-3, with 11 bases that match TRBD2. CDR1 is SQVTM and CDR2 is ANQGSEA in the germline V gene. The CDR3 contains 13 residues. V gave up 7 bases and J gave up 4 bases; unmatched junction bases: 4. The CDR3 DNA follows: TGCAGCGCCCTACTAGCGGGGGCAGATACGCAGTATTTT. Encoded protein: CSALLAGADTQYF.

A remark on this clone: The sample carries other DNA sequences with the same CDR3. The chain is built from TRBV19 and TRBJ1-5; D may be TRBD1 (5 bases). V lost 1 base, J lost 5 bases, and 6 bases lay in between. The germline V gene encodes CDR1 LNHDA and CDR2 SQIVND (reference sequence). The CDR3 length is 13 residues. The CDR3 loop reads CASSIVGDQPQHF. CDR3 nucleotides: TGTGCCAGTAGTATAGTGGGGGATCAGCCCCAGCATTTT.

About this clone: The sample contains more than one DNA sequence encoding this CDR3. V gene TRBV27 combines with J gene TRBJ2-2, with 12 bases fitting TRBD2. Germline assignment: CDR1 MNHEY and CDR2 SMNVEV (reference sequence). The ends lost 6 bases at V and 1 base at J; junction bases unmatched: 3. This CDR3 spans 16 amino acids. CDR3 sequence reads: CASSLLAGGNTGELFF. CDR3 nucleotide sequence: TGTGCCAGCAGCCTACTAGCGGGAGGGAACACCGGGGAGCTGTTTTTT.

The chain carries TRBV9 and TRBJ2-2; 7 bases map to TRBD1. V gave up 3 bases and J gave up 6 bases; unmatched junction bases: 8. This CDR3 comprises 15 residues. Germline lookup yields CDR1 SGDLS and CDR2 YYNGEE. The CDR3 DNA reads TGTGCCAGCAGCGAGGGGGCGGTCTGGGCCGGGGAGCTGTTTTTT. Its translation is CASSEGAVWAGELFF. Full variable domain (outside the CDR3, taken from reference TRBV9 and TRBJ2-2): DSGVTQTPKHLITATGQRVTLRCSPRSGDLSVYWYQQSLDQGLQFLIQYYNGEERAKGNILERFSAQQFPDLHSELNLSSLELGDSALYFCASSEGAVWAGELFFGEGSRLTVL.

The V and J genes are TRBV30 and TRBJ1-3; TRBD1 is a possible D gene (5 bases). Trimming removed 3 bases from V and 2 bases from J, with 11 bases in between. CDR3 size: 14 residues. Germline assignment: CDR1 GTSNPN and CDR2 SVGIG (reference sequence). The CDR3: CAWREQVPGNTIYF. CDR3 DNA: TGTGCCTGGAGAGAACAGGTTCCTGGAAACACCATATATTTT.

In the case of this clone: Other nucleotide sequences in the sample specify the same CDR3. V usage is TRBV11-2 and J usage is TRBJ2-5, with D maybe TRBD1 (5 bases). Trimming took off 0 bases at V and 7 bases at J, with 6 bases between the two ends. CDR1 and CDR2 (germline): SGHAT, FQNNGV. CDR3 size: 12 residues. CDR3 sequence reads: CASSLDRGTQYF. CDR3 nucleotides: TGTGCCAGCAGCTTAGATAGGGGGACCCAGTACTTC.

The CDR3 bases are TGCGCCAGCAGCTTGGCCGGTGGGGGTAATGAAAAACTGTTTTTT. It specifies CASSLAGGGNEKLFF. This rearrangement joins TRBV5-1 to TRBJ1-4; a weak D match, TRBD1 (5 bases). Trimming stripped 0 bases from V and 4 bases from J, with 10 bases between. This CDR3 contains 15 residues. The germline V gene has CDR1 SGHRS and CDR2 YFSETQ.